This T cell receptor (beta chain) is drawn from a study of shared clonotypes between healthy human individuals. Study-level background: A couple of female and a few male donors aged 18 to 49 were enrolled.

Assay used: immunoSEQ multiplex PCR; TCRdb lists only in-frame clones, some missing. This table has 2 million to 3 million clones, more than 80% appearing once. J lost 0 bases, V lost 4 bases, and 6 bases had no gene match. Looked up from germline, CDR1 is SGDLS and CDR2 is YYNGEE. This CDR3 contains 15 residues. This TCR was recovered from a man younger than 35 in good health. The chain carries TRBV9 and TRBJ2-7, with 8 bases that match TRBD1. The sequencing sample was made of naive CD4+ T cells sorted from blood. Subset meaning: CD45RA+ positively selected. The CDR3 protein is CASSPQGANSYEQYF. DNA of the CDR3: TGTGCCAGCAGCCCGCAGGGGGCAAACTCCTACGAGCAGTACTTC.